This T cell receptor (beta chain) was recovered during a study of blood T cells in healthy people across ages. The V gene's germline CDR1 is MNHEY and CDR2 SMNVEV (reference sequence). Trimming cost V 3 bases and J 4 bases, with 8 bases left between them. There are 13 residues in the CDR3. A J-beta primer mix and a sample-barcoded 5' primer were used in a second PCR of about 7 to 12 cycles. TCRdb re-called the 5' RACE reads with MiXCR, one entry per CDR3 protein. The table includes fewer than 650,000 distinct CDR3 sequences, roughly a quarter detected once. This sample also appeared in a second study, on T cells of mothers and their children. That study adds: The second PCR used the M1S primer, and this primer added sample barcodes and 2-4 random nucleotides. Biologically related mothers and children overlapped slightly more than unrelated pairs, a non-significant difference.

The sequence was collected from a boy aged 2 to 10 in good health. Sequencing was carried out using blood. The chain has TRBV27 and TRBJ2-3; D call uncertain. CDR3 sequence reads: CASSFMSADTQYF. The CDR3 nucleotides read TGTGCCAGCAGTTTCATGAGCGCAGATACGCAGTATTTT.